This T cell receptor (beta chain) was sequenced for a study of cytomegalovirus exposure and HLA in healthy donors. Findings and caveats of the study: According to the study, around 180 TCR beta chains were cytomegalovirus-associated. Compared with the roughly 700-donor mean, an Asian-associated ancestry cluster reportedly had fewer N-insertions, according to a later analysis.

The study ran its PCR with 60 Vbeta and 13 Jbeta primers. Using immunoSEQ multiplex PCR, the repertoire was profiled, and TCRdb retains in-frame clones only, with some absent. The table lists some 150,000 clones, about four fifths of them singletons, with roughly 5% in the top ten. Healthy bone marrow donors made up the cohort. The CDR3 totals 19 residues. Germline-derived CDR1 and CDR2 are SGHNT and YYREEE (reference sequence). V trimming: 0 bases; J trimming: 0 bases; junction bases outside the gene matches: 11. This clone appeared once. Its antigen remains unknown. This clonotype originated in a woman under 30 in good health and CMV-seropositive. Sequenced sample: PBMCs. The V call is TRBV5-4, the J call TRBJ1-4; 7 bases agree with TRBD1. CDR3 protein: CASSLADPTGPTTNEKLFF. DNA of the CDR3: TGTGCCAGCAGCTTGGCCGATCCGACAGGGCCAACAACTAATGAAAAACTGTTTTTT.